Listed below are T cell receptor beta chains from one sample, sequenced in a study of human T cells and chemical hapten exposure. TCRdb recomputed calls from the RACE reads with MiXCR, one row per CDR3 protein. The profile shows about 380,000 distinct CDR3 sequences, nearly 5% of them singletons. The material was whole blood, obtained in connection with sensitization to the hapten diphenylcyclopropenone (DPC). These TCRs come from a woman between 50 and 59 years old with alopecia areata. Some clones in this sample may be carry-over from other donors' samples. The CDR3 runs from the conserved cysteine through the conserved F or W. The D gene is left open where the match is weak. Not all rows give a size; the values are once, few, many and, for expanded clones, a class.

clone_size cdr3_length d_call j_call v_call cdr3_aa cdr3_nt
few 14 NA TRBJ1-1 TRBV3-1 CASSITGSDTEAFF TGTGCCAGCTCTATTACAGGGTCGGACACTGAAGCTTTCTTT
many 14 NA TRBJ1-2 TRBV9 CASSVGLFDYGYTF TGTGCCAGCAGCGTAGGTCTATTTGACTATGGCTACACCTTC
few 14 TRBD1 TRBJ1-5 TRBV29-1 CSVGDRGNNQPQHF TGCAGCGTGGGGGACAGGGGTAACAATCAGCCCCAGCATTTT
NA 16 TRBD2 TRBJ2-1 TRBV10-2 CASSGTSGSPYNEQFF TGCGCCAGCTCCGGGACTAGCGGGAGTCCCTACAATGAGCAGTTCTTC
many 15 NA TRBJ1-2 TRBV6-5 CASKVTGQNNYGYTF TGTGCCAGTAAGGTTACTGGGCAGAATAACTATGGCTACACCTTC
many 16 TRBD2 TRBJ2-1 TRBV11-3 CASSPGTSGIYNEQFF TGTGCCAGCAGCCCCGGGACTAGCGGGATTTACAATGAGCAGTTCTTC
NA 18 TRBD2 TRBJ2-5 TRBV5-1 CASSLGAVLAGGGETQYF TGCGCCAGCAGCTTGGGGGCCGTACTAGCGGGAGGAGGAGAGACCCAGTACTTC
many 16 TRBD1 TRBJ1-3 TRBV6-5 CASSYSLGQAGNTIYF TGTGCCAGCAGTTACTCGTTGGGACAGGCTGGAAACACCATATATTTT
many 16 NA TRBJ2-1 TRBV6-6 CASSYSMSLLYNEQFF TGTGCCAGCAGTTACTCGATGTCGCTACTTTACAATGAGCAGTTCTTC
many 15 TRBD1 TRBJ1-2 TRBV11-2 CASSYNADRGRGYTF TGTGCCAGCAGCTATAACGCCGACAGGGGGCGAGGCTACACCTTC
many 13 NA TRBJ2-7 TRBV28 CASSIDSSYEQYF TGTGCCAGCAGCATCGACAGCTCCTACGAGCAGTACTTC
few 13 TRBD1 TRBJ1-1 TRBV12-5 CASGLGRQGEAFF TGTGCTAGTGGTTTGGGGAGACAGGGTGAAGCTTTCTTT
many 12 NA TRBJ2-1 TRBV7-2 CASSLLDNEQFF TGTGCCAGCAGCTTACTTGACAATGAGCAGTTCTTC
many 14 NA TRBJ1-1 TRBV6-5 CASSHTLWGTEAFF TGTGCCAGCAGCCATACTCTCTGGGGCACTGAAGCTTTCTTT
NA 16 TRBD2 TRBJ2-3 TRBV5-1 CASSFFSGGSTDTQYF TGCGCCAGCAGCTTTTTCAGCGGGGGGAGCACAGATACGCAGTATTTT
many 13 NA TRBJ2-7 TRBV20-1 CSAPKTGGYEQYF TGCAGTGCCCCTAAGACAGGAGGATACGAGCAGTACTTC
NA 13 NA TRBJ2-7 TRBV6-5 CASSRVGGGEQYF TGTGCCAGCAGCCGGGTCGGGGGCGGAGAGCAGTACTTC
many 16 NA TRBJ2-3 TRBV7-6 CASSPLGDSPTDTQYF TGTGCCAGCAGCCCCTTAGGAGACAGCCCCACAGATACGCAGTATTTT
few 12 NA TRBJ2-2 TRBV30 CAWSVSPGELFF TGTGCCTGGAGTGTAAGCCCCGGGGAGCTGTTTTTT
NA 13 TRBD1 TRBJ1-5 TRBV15 CATAPGQVQPQHF TGTGCCACCGCACCGGGACAGGTTCAGCCCCAGCATTTT
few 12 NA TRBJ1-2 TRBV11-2 CASSLGRTGYTF TGTGCCAGCAGCCTAGGACGGACTGGCTACACCTTC
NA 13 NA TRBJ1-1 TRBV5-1 CASGAYMNTEAFF TGCGCCAGCGGGGCCTACATGAACACTGAAGCTTTCTTT
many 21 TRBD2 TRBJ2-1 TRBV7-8 CASSFTDLTVSSGRAFSEQFF TGTGCCAGCAGCTTTACGGACTTAACCGTTTCTAGCGGGAGGGCCTTCAGTGAGCAGTTCTTC
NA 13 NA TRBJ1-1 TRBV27 CASSPGTGLVTFF TGTGCCAGCAGCCCAGGGACCGGGCTTGTAACTTTCTTT
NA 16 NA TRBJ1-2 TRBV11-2 CASSLRTETTNYGYTF TGTGCCAGCAGTTTAAGGACGGAAACCACTAACTATGGCTACACCTTC
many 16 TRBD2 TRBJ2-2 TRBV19 CASSTGLAANTGELFF TGTGCCAGTAGTACGGGACTAGCGGCGAACACCGGGGAGCTGTTTTTT
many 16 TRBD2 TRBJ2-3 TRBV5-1 CASSLELAGGVRTQYF TGCGCCAGCAGCTTGGAACTAGCGGGAGGGGTCCGAACGCAGTATTTT
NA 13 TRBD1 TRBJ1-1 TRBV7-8 CASSLERGRIDFF TGTGCCAGCAGCTTAGAGAGGGGGCGTATAGATTTCTTT
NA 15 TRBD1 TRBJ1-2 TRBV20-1 CSARSDRGFNYGYTF TGCAGTGCTAGATCGGACAGGGGGTTTAACTATGGCTACACCTTC
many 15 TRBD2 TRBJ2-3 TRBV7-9 CASSVGLAGRDTQYF TGTGCCAGCAGCGTTGGACTAGCGGGGCGAGATACGCAGTATTTT
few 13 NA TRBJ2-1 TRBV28 CASSLLGPSEQFF TGTGCCAGCAGTTTATTAGGTCCGTCTGAGCAGTTCTTC
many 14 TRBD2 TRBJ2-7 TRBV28 CASSESGREYEQYF TGTGCCAGCAGTGAAAGCGGGAGAGAGTACGAGCAGTACTTC
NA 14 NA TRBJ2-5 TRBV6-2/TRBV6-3 CASSPQLEKETQYF TGTGCCAGCAGTCCTCAACTAGAAAAAGAGACCCAGTACTTC
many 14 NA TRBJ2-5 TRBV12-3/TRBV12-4 CASSLGAGVETQYF TGTGCCAGCAGTTTAGGGGCAGGGGTGGAGACCCAGTACTTC
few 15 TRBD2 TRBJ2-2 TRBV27 CASSFGLATTGELFF TGTGCCAGCAGTTTCGGACTAGCAACCACCGGGGAGCTGTTTTTT
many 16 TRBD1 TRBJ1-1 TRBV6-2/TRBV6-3 CASSSNRGLMNTEAFF TGTGCCAGCAGTTCAAACAGGGGTCTAATGAACACTGAAGCTTTCTTT
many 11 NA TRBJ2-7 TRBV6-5 CASRYDREQYF TGTGCCAGCAGGTACGATAGGGAGCAGTACTTC
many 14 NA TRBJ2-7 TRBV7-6 CASSYGGSSYEQYF TGTGCCAGCAGCTACGGGGGAAGCTCCTACGAGCAGTACTTC
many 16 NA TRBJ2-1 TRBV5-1 CASSLGAGQSYNEQFF TGCGCCAGCAGCTTGGGCGCGGGCCAGTCCTACAATGAGCAGTTCTTC
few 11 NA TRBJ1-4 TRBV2 CAVWTDEKLFF TGTGCCGTGTGGACAGATGAAAAACTGTTTTTT
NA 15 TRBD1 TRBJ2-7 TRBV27 CASSLVGDRGYEQYF TGTGCCAGCAGTTTAGTCGGGGACAGGGGCTACGAGCAGTACTTC
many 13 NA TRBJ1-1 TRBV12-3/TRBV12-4 CASSGTLNTEAFF TGTGCCAGCAGCGGGACCTTGAACACTGAAGCTTTCTTT
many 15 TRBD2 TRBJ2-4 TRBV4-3 CASSHGETSGSPQYF TGCGCCAGCAGCCATGGCGAGACTAGCGGGTCCCCTCAGTACTTC
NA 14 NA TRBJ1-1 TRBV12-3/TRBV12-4 CASSLARAGDEAFF TGTGCCAGCAGTTTAGCGCGGGCGGGAGATGAAGCTTTCTTT
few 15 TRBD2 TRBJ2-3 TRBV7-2 CASSLLAVSTDTQYF TGTGCCAGCAGCCTACTAGCGGTGAGCACAGATACGCAGTATTTT
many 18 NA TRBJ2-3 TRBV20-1 CSARDSPFGGTNTDTQYF TGCAGTGCTAGAGACTCCCCCTTTGGTGGGACCAACACAGATACGCAGTATTTT
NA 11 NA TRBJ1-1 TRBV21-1 CALNEGTEAFF TGTGCCTTAAATGAGGGGACTGAAGCTTTCTTT